These 6 T cell receptor beta chains were sequenced from one sample in a study of CD8+ T cells in alopecia areata. Described treatment: oral pan-JAK inhibitor, 5-10 mg twice daily. The authors extracted RNA and reverse transcribed it into cDNA as the sequencing template. Sequencing was performed with immunoSEQ multiplex PCR; in TCRdb, only in-frame clones are kept and a portion is missing. The sample shows under 250,000 clones, approximately 72% of them seen only once. The sample consisted of CD4+ T cells sorted from blood, taken around week 42, from a patient treated with tofacitinib. The source is a human donor with alopecia areata.

The chain uses TRBV2 and TRBJ2-1, with 7 positions matching TRBD1. V lost 5 bases and J lost 7; bases outside the gene matches: 5. The CDR3 has 13 amino acids. Germline lookup yields CDR1 SNHLY and CDR2 FYNNEI. CDR3 sequence (DNA): TGTGCCAGCAGTCCAAGGGGGCAAAATGAGCAGTTCTTC. Protein product: CASSPRGQNEQFF.

V usage is TRBV11-2 and J usage is TRBJ2-5; a weak D match, TRBD2 (6 bases). With 2 bases removed from V and 7 bases from J, the gap between germline ends came to 14 bases. This CDR3 is built from 14 residues. The V gene's germline CDR1 is SGHAT and CDR2 FQNNGV. CDR3 coding DNA: TGTGCCAGCAGCTTACCGGAGGGGCAGGGGACCCAGTACTTC. Protein: CASSLPEGQGTQYF.

The chain has TRBV30 and TRBJ2-7; the match to TRBD1 covers 7 bases. The V segment lost 5 bases and the J segment 6 bases; nucleotides outside the gene matches: 10. Germline CDR1 GTSNPN, CDR2 SVGIG (reference sequence). The CDR3 contains 13 residues. CDR3 sequence reads: CAWSEQGISEQYF. DNA for the CDR3: TGTGCCTGGTCGGAACAGGGGATCTCCGAGCAGTACTTC.

The chain employs TRBV9 and TRBJ1-2; D is ambiguous. CDR3 size: 15 residues. V shed 0 bases and J shed 0 bases, with 9 bases lying between them. CDR1 and CDR2 from the germline V gene are SGDLS and YYNGEE. CDR3 DNA: TGTGCCAGCAGCGTAGCTCCAGAACCTAACTATGGCTACACCTTC. Translating gives CASSVAPEPNYGYTF.

V gene TRBV7-2 combines with J gene TRBJ1-6; a possible D gene is TRBD1 (6 bases). The CDR3 spans 16 residues. The V gene's germline CDR1 is SGHTA and CDR2 FQGNSA. Trimming removed 3 bases at V and 10 bases at J, with 19 bases between. The CDR3 reads CASSFTGQTSSSPLHF. CDR3 bases: TGTGCCAGCAGCTTCACCGGACAGACGTCTTCCTCACCCCTCCACTTT.

V gene TRBV5-1 combines with J gene TRBJ1-1; tentative D call: TRBD1 (5 bases). V was trimmed by 0 bases and J by 0 bases, leaving 15 bases between them. This CDR3 spans 17 amino acids. Germline values: CDR1 SGHRS, CDR2 YFSETQ. The CDR3 reads CASSLATGRLMNTEAFF. The CDR3 nucleotides read TGCGCCAGCAGCTTGGCAACAGGAAGACTCATGAACACTGAAGCTTTCTTT.